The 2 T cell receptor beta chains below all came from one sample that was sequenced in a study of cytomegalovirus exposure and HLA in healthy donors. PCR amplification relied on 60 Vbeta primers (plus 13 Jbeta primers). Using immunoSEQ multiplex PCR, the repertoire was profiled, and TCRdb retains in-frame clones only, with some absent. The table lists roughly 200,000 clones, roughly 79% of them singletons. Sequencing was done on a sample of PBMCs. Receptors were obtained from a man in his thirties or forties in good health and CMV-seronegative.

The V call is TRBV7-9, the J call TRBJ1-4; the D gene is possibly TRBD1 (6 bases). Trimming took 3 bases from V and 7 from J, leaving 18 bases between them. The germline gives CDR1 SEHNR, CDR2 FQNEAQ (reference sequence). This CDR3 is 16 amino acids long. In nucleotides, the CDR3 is TGTGCCAGCAGCTTTAAGGGGGTTGGCTTCGGTGAAAAACTGTTTTTT. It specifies CASSFKGVGFGEKLFF.

The CDR3 region is CASSPNRGPGAGAEAFF. DNA of the CDR3: TGTGCCAGCAGCCCCAACAGGGGGCCTGGGGCGGGCGCTGAAGCTTTCTTT. The rearrangement uses TRBV11-3 and TRBJ1-1; TRBD1 matches at 9 bases. CDR3 length: 17 amino acids. Germline V gene lookup returns CDR1 SGHNT and CDR2 YENEEA. The J segment lost 6 bases and the V segment lost 5 bases, leaving 16 bases of the junction unmatched. Full variable domain (missing parts from reference TRBV11-3 and TRBJ1-1): EAGVVQSPRYKIIEKKQPVAFWCNPISGHNTLYWYLQNLGQGPELLIRYENEEAVDDSQLPKDRFSAERLKGVDSTLKIQPAELGDSAVYLCASSPNRGPGAGAEAFFGQGTRLTVV.